These 5 T cell receptor beta chains originate from one sample sequenced in a study of blood T cell repertoires in COVID-19. Method: immunoSEQ multiplex PCR; TCRdb's copy keeps in-frame clones and lacks some. The repertoire holds around 400,000 clones, with about 89% as singletons. Sequenced sample: peripheral blood. The receptors derive from a woman between 25 and 40 years old with COVID-19, enrolled during active disease.

This clone has more than one count but fewer than ten. Other DNA sequences of this sample code for an identical CDR3. V gene TRBV6-1 combines with J gene TRBJ2-7; 8 bases align to TRBD2. The CDR3 is 15 amino acids. Germline V lookup: CDR1 MNHNS, CDR2 SASEGT. J gave up 0 bases and V 2 bases, and 3 bases lay outside the gene matches. DNA of the CDR3: TGTGCCAGCAGTGAACGAACTAGCGGCTCCTACGAGCAGTACTTC. Amino acid sequence: CASSERTSGSYEQYF.

The V gene is TRBV28, the J gene TRBJ2-7, with D perhaps TRBD2 (5 bases). Germline V lookup: CDR1 MDHEN, CDR2 SYDVKM. The CDR3 contains 14 residues. V shed 7 bases and J shed 1 base, with 14 bases lying between them. The CDR3 DNA is TGTGCCAGCAAACGGTCGCGAGGGTCCTACGAGCAGTACTTC. This codes for CASKRSRGSYEQYF. The whole variable domain, filled in from reference TRBV28 and TRBJ2-7, reads DVKVTQSSRYLVKRTGEKVFLECVQDMDHENMFWYRQDPGLGLRLIYFSYDVKMKEKGDIPEGYSVSREKKERFSLILESASTNQTSMYLCASKRSRGSYEQYFGPGTRLTVT.

The chain uses TRBV5-4 and TRBJ2-7, with TRBD2 matching over 8 bases. The germline CDR1 and CDR2 sequences are SGHNT and YYREEE (reference sequence). The CDR3 loop spans 14 amino acids. V trimming: 0 bases; J trimming: 3 bases; junction bases outside the gene matches: 2. Written as DNA, the CDR3 is TGTGCCAGCAGCTTGGAACGGGAGGGCTACGAGCAGTACTTC. Translation: CASSLEREGYEQYF.

The CDR3 DNA follows: TGTGCCAGCAGTCCCCCTCCCGACAGGCTCAGCAATCAGCCCCAGCATTTT. Protein sequence: CASSPPPDRLSNQPQHF. The chain links TRBV6-6 to TRBJ1-5; maybe TRBD1 (6 bases). The length of the CDR3 is 17 residues. Deletions cut 5 bases from V and 1 base from J, with 18 bases between. The germline V gene has CDR1 MNHNY and CDR2 SVGAGI (reference sequence).

The CDR3 bases are TGTGCCAGCAGCTTAGGGCATTATAGCAATCAGCCCCAGCATTTT. The encoded protein is CASSLGHYSNQPQHF. The J gene is TRBJ1-5, the V gene TRBV7-6; D is uncertain. Per the germline V gene, CDR1 is SGHVS and CDR2 is FNYEAQ. V was trimmed by 1 base and J by 0 bases, leaving 7 bases between them. This CDR3 is built from 15 residues. The full variable domain, completed using reference TRBV7-6 and TRBJ1-5, is GAGVSQSPRYKVTKRGQDVALRCDPISGHVSLYWYRQALGQGPEFLTYFNYEAQQDKSGLPNDRFSAERPEGSISTLTIQRTEQRDSAMYRCASSLGHYSNQPQHFGDGTRLSIL.